These 2 T cell receptor beta chains were sequenced from one sample in a study of cytomegalovirus exposure and HLA in healthy donors. Primers included in the PCR were 60 Vbeta and 13 Jbeta primers. Profiling relied on immunoSEQ multiplex PCR, and the TCRdb table lists in-frame clones only, not all of them. The sample shows more than 95,000 clones, around 81% of them seen only once. The sequenced sample was PBMCs. These receptors came from a woman under 40 in good health and CMV-seronegative.

J is TRBJ2-1 and V is TRBV5-6; weak D call: TRBD2 (5 bases). Germline V CDR1 and CDR2: SGHDT, YYEEEE. Trimming took off 0 bases at V and 5 bases at J, with 18 bases between the two ends. The CDR3 runs 17 residues. CDR3: CASSLGLASTPHNEQFF. CDR3 bases: TGTGCCAGCAGCTTGGGCCTAGCTTCCACACCCCACAATGAGCAGTTCTTC. Variable domain in full (rest from reference TRBV5-6 and TRBJ2-1): DAGVTQSPTHLIKTRGQQVTLRCSPKSGHDTVSWYQQALGQGPQFIFQYYEEEERQRGNFPDRFSGHQFPNYSSELNVNALLLGDSALYLCASSLGLASTPHNEQFFGPGTRLTVL.

The chain recombines TRBV14 with TRBJ2-2; 8 bases are shared with TRBD2. V gave up 0 bases and J gave up 6 bases; unmatched junction bases: 6. CDR1 is SGHDN and CDR2 is FVKESK in the germline V gene. There are 16 residues in the CDR3. DNA for the CDR3: TGTGCCAGCAGCCAAGAAGTCAGCGGGAGTCCCGGGGAGCTGTTTTTT. Residues: CASSQEVSGSPGELFF.